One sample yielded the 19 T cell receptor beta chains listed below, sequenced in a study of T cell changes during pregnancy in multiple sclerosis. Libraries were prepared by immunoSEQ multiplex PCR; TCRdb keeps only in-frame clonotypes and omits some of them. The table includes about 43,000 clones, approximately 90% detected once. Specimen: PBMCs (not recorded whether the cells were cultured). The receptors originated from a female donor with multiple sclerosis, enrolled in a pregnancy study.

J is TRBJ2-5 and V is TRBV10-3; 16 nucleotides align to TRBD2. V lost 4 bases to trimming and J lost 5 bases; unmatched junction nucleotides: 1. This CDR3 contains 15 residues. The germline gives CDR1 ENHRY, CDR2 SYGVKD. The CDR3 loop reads CAISGGLAGGETQYF. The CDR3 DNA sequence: TGTGCCATCAGTGGGGGACTAGCGGGAGGGGAGACCCAGTACTTC.

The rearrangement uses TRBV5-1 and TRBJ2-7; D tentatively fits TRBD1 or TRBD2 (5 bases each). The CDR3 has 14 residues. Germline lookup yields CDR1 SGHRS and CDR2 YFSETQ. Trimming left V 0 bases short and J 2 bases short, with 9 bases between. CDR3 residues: CASSLARDPYEQYF. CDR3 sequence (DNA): TGCGCCAGCAGCTTGGCTCGGGACCCCTACGAGCAGTACTTC.

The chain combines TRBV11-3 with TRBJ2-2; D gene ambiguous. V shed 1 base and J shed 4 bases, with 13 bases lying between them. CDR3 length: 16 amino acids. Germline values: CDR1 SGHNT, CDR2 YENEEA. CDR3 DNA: TGTGCCAGCAGCTTAGGGAGACTGGGAAGCACCGGGGAGCTGTTTTTT. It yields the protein CASSLGRLGSTGELFF.

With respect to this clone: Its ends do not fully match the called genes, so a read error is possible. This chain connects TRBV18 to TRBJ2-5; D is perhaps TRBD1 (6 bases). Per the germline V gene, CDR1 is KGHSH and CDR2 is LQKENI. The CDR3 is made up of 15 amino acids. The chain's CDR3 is CASSSPGTPLGTQYF. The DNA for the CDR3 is TGTGCCAGCTCATCACCCGGGACACCCCTTGGGACCCAGTACTTC.

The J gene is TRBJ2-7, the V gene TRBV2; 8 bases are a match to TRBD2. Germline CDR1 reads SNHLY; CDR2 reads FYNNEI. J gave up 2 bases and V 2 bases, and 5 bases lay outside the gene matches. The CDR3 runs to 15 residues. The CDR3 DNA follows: TGTGCCAGCAGTGAAAGGTCGGGACTAGCCTACGAGCAGTACTTC. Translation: CASSERSGLAYEQYF.

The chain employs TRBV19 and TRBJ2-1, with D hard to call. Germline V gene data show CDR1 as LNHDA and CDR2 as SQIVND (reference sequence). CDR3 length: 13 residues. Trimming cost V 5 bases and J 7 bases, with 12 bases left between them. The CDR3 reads CASSPPWGNEQFF. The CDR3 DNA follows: TGTGCCAGTAGTCCCCCATGGGGTAATGAGCAGTTCTTC.

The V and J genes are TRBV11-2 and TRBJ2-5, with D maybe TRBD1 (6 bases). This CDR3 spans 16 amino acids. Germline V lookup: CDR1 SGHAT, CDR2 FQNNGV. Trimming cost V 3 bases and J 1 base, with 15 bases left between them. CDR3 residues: CASSFTGFQIQETQYF. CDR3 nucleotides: TGTGCCAGCAGCTTCACAGGGTTTCAGATCCAAGAGACCCAGTACTTC.

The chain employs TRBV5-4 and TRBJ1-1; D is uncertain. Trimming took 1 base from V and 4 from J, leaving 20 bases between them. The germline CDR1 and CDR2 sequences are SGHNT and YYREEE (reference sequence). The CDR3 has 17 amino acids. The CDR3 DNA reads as TGTGCCAGCAGCTTGAGCGGTGGGGAAGGGCGCGGCACTGAAGCTTTCTTT. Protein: CASSLSGGEGRGTEAFF.

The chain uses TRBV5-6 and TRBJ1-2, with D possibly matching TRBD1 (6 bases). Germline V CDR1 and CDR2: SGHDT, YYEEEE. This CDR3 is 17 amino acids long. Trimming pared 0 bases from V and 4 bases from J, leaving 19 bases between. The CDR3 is CASSLEQGPRLVYGYTF. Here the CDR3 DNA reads TGTGCCAGCAGCTTGGAGCAGGGGCCCCGTTTGGTCTATGGCTACACCTTC.

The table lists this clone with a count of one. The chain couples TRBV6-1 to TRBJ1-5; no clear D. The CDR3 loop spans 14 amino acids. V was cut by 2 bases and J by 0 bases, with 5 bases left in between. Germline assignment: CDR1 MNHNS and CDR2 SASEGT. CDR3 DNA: TGTGCCAGCAGTGAAATCCCTAGCAATCAGCCCCAGCATTTT. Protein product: CASSEIPSNQPQHF.

The chain's CDR3 is CASSTDRAGELFF. In nucleotides, the CDR3 is TGTGCCAGCAGTACTGACAGGGCCGGGGAGCTGTTTTTT. This chain uses TRBV27 with TRBJ2-2; 7 bases map to TRBD1. Trimming took 5 bases from V and 6 from J; bases not matched to a gene: 3. This CDR3 has 13 amino acids. Germline V CDR1 and CDR2: MNHEY, SMNVEV (reference sequence).

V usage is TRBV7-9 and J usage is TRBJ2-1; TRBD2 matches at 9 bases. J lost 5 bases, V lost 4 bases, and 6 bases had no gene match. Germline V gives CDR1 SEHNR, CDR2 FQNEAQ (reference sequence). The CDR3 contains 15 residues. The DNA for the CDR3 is TGTGCCAGCAGCTATAGCGGGAGCTGGGACAATGAGCAGTTCTTC. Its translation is CASSYSGSWDNEQFF.

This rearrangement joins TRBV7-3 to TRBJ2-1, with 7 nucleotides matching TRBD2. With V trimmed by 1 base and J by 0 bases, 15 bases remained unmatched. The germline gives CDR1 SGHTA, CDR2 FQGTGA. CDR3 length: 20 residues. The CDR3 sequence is CASSLKLGSSGAGSYNEQFF. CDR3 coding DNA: TGTGCCAGCAGCTTAAAACTGGGGTCTAGCGGAGCGGGCTCCTACAATGAGCAGTTCTTC.

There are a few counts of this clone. CDR3 in DNA: TGTGCCAGCAGCTCCCAAGGGCGGGGATCTGGAAACACCATATATTTT. This codes for CASSSQGRGSGNTIYF. This chain uses TRBV7-2 with TRBJ1-3; D ambiguous. The CDR3 extends over 16 amino acids. V lost 4 bases and J 1 base, leaving 14 bases between the germline ends. Germline lookup yields CDR1 SGHTA and CDR2 FQGNSA.

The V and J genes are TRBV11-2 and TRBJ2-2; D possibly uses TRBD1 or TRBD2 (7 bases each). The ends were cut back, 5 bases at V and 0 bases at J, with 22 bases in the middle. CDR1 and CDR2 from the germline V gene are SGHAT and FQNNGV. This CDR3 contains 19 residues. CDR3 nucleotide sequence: TGTGCCAGCAGCGCCCGGCCCCAGGGGGGGACCGCGAACACCGGGGAGCTGTTTTTT. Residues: CASSARPQGGTANTGELFF. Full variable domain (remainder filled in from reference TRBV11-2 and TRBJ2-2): EAGVAQSPRYKIIEKRQSVAFWCNPISGHATLYWYQQILGQGPKLLIQFQNNGVVDDSQLPKDRFSAERLKGVDSTLKIQPAKLEDSAVYLCASSARPQGGTANTGELFFGEGSRLTVL.

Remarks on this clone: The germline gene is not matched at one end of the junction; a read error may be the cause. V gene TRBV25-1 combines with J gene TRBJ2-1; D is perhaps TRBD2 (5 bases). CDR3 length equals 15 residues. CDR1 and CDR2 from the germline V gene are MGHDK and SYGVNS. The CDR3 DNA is TGTGCCAGCAGTGCCGACTATGGCCCGACGAATGAGCAGCTCTTC. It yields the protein CASSADYGPTNEQLF.

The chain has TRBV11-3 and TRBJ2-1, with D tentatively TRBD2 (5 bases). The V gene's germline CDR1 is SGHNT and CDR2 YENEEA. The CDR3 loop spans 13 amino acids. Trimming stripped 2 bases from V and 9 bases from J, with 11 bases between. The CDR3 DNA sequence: TGTGCCAGCAGCTTACGGGATACGAGTGAGCAGTTCTTC. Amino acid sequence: CASSLRDTSEQFF.

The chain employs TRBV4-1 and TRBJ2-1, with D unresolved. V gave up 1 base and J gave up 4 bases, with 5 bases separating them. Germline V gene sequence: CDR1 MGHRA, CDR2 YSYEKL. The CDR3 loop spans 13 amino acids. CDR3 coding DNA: TGCGCCAGCAGCCAAGGCCTTTACAATGAGCAGTTCTTC. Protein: CASSQGLYNEQFF.

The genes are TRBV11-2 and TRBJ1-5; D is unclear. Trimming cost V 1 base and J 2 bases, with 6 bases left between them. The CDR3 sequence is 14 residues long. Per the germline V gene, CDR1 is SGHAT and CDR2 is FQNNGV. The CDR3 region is CASSLAVGNQPQHF. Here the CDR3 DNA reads TGTGCCAGCAGCTTAGCCGTAGGCAATCAGCCCCAGCATTTT.